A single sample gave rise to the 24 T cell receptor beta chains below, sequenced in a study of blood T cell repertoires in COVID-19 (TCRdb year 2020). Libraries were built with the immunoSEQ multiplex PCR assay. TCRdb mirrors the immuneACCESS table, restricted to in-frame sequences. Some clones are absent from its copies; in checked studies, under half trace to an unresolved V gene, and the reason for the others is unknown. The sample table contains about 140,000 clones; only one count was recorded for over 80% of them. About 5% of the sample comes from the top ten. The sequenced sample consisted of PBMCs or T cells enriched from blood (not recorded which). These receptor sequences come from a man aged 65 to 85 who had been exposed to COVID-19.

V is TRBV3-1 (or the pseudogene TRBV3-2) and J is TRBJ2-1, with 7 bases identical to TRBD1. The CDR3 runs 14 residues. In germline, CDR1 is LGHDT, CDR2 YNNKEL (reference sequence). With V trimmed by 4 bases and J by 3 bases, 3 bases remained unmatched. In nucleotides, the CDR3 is TGTGCCAGCAGCCCCCAGGGGGACTACAATGAGCAGTTCTTC. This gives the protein CASSPQGDYNEQFF.

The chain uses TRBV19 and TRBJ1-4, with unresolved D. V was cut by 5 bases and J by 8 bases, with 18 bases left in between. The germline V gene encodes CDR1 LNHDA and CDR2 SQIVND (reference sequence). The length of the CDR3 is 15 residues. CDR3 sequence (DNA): TGTGCCAGTAGTTCTTACGGGAGCGCTGGAGAAAAACTGTTTTTT. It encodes CASSSYGSAGEKLFF.

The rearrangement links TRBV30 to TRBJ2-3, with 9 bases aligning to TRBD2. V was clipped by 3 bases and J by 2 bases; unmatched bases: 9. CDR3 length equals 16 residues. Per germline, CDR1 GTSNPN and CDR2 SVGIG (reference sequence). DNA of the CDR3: TGTGCCTGGAGCACCGGAGCGGGGGGCATCACAGATACGCAGTATTTT. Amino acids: CAWSTGAGGITDTQYF.

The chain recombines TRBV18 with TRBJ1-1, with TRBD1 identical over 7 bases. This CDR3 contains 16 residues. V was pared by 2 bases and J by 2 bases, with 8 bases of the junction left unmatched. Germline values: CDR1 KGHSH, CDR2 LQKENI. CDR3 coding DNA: TGTGCCAGCTCACCAAACGACAGGGAACTTAACACTGAAGCTTTCTTT. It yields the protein CASSPNDRELNTEAFF.

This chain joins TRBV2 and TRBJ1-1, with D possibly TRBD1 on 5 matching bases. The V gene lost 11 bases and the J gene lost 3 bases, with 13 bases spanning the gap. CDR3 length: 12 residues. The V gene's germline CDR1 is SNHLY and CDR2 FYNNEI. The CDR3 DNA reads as TGTGCCCGCGCCCGGGGGTACACTGAAGCTTTCTTT. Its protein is CARARGYTEAFF.

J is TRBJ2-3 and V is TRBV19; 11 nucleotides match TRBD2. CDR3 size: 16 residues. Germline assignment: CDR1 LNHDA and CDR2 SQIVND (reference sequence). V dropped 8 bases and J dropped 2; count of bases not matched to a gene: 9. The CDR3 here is CASRLTSGAVTDTQYF. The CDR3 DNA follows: TGTGCCAGTCGACTGACTAGCGGGGCCGTCACAGATACGCAGTATTTT.

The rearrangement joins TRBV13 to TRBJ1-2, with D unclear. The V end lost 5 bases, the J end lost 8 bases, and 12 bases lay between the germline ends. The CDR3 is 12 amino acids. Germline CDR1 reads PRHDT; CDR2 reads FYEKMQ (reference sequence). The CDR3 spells CASSPRERGYTF. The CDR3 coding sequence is TGTGCCAGCAGCCCCCGAGAACGCGGCTACACCTTC.

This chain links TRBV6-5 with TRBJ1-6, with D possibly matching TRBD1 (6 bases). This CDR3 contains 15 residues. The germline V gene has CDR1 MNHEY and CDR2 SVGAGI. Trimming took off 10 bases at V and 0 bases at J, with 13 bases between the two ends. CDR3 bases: TGTGCCACCCGGGGGGCGAGCTCCTATAATTCACCCCTCCACTTT. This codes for CATRGASSYNSPLHF.

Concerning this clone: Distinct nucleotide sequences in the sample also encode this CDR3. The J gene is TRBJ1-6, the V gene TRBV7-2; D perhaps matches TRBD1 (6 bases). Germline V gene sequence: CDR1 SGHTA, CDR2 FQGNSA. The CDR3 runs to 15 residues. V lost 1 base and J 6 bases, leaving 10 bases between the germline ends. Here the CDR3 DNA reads TGTGCCAGCAGCTTAGGAACAGGGACTAATTCACCCCTCCACTTT. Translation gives CASSLGTGTNSPLHF.

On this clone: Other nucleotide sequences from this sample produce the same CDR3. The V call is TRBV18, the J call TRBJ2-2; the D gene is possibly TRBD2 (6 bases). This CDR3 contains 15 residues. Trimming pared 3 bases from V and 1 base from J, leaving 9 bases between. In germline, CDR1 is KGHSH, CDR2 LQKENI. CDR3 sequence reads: CASSPGTLNTGELFF. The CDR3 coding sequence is TGTGCCAGCTCACCGGGGACTTTGAACACCGGGGAGCTGTTTTTT.

The CDR3 DNA reads as TGCGCCAGCAGTCCGGGACTAGCGGGAGCGGGATACCAAGAGACCCAGTACTTC. Amino acids: CASSPGLAGAGYQETQYF. The V gene is TRBV4-3, the J gene TRBJ2-5; TRBD2 aligns across 14 bases. This CDR3 comprises 18 residues. CDR1 and CDR2 (germline): LGHNA, YSLEER. V trimming: 6 bases; J trimming: 0 bases; junction bases outside the gene matches: 9.

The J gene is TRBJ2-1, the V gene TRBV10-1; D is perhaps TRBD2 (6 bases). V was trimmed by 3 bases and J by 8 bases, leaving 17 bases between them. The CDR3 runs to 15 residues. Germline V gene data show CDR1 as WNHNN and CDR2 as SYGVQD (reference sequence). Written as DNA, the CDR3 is TGCGCCAGCAGTGACGGAGGGAGAGGTATCGATGAGCAGTTCTTC. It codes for CASSDGGRGIDEQFF.

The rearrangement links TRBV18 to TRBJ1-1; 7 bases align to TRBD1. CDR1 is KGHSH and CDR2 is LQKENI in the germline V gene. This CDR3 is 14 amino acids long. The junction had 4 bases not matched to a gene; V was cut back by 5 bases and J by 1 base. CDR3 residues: CASSSRGPNTEAFF. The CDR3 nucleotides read TGTGCCAGCTCATCAAGGGGGCCGAACACTGAAGCTTTCTTT.

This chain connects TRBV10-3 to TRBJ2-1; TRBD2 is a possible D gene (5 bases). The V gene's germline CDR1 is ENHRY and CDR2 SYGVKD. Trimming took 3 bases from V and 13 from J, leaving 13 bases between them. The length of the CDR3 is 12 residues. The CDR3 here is CAISESDGGQFF. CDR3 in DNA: TGTGCCATCAGTGAATCTGATGGAGGCCAGTTCTTC.

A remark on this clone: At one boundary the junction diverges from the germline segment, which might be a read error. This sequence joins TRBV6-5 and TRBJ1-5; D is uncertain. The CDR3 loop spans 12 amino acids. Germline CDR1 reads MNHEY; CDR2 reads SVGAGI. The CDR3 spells CTSSTRHLPQHF. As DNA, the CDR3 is TGTACCAGCAGTACCCGACATTTGCCCCAGCATTTT.

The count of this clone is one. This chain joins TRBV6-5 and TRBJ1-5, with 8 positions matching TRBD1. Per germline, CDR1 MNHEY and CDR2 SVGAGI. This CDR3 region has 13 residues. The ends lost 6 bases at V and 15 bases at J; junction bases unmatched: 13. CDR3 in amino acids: CASRLTLDREMHF. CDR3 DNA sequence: TGTGCCAGCAGGCTGACCTTGGACAGGGAGATGCATTTT.

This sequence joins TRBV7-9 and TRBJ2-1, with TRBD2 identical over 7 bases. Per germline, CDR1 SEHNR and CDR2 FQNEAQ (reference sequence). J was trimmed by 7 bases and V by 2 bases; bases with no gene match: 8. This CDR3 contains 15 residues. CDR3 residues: CASSLSGRAGNEQFF. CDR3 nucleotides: TGTGCCAGCAGCTTATCGGGGAGGGCCGGGAATGAGCAGTTCTTC.

CDR3 protein: CASGDSNSGNTIYF. Here the CDR3 DNA reads TGCGCCAGCGGAGACAGCAACTCTGGAAACACCATATATTTT. The chain has TRBV4-3 and TRBJ1-3, with D maybe TRBD1 (5 bases). In germline, CDR1 is LGHNA, CDR2 YSLEER. Between the trimmed V and J ends, which lost 8 bases and 0 bases, there was a span of 11 bases. This CDR3 contains 14 residues.

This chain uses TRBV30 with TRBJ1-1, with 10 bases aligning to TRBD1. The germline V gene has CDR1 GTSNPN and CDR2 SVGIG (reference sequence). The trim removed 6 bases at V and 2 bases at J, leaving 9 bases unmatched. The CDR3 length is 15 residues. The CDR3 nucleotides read TGTGCCTGTGGGGACAGGGGTCTTATTAACACTGAAGCTTTCTTT. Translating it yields CACGDRGLINTEAFF.

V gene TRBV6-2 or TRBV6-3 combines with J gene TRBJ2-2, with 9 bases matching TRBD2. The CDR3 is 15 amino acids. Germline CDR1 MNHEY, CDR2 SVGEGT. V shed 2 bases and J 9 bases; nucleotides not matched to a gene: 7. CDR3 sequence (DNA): TGTGCCAGCAGTTACCGGCGGGGGGGCCAGCGGGAGCTGTTTTTT. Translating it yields CASSYRRGGQRELFF.

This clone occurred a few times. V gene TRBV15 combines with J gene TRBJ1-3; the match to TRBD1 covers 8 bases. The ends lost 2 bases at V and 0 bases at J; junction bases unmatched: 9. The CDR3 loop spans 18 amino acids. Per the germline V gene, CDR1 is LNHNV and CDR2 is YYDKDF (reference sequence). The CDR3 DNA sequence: TGTGCCACCAGCAGATGGTCGGGACAGGAAAGCTCTGGAAACACCATATATTTT. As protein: CATSRWSGQESSGNTIYF. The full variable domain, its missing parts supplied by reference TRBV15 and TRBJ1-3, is DAMVIQNPRYQVTQFGKPVTLSCSQTLNHNVMYWYQQKSSQAPKLLFHYYDKDFNNEADTPDNFQSRRPNTSFCFLDIRSPGLGDTAMYLCATSRWSGQESSGNTIYFGEGSWLTVV.

CDR3: CASIPLGASGPYNEQFF. CDR3 nucleotides: TGTGCCAGCATCCCCCTCGGGGCTAGCGGGCCCTACAATGAGCAGTTCTTC. The V call is TRBV27, the J call TRBJ2-1; 8 bases are shared with TRBD2. The CDR3 contains 17 residues. Germline V gene data show CDR1 as MNHEY and CDR2 as SMNVEV (reference sequence). The ends lost 7 bases at V and 2 bases at J; junction bases unmatched: 13.

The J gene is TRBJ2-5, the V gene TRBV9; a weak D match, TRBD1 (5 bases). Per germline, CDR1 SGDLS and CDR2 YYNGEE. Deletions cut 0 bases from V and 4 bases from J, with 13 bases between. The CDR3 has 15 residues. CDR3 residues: CASSVVGALTETQYF. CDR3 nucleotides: TGTGCCAGCAGCGTAGTAGGGGCCCTAACAGAGACCCAGTACTTC.

The CDR3 region has the DNA TGTGCCAGCAGAGATGCAGGGATTAGTGGAAACACCATATATTTT. This codes for CASRDAGISGNTIYF. The rearrangement uses TRBV25-1 and TRBJ1-3; D possibly corresponds to TRBD1 (5 bases). Deletions cut 6 bases from V and 3 bases from J, with 15 bases between. The CDR3 runs 15 residues. The V gene's germline CDR1 is MGHDK and CDR2 SYGVNS.